The 28 T cell receptor beta chains in this list originate from one sample, sequenced in a study of blood T cell repertoires in COVID-19. Libraries were prepared by immunoSEQ multiplex PCR; TCRdb keeps only in-frame clonotypes and omits some of them. This table holds 250,000 to 300,000 clones, roughly 86% found once. Sequenced: peripheral blood. These receptor sequences come from a woman aged 25-40 years with COVID-19, enrolled during active disease.

The rearrangement uses TRBV4-1 and TRBJ1-2; D is possibly TRBD1 (5 bases). This CDR3 is built from 14 residues. Germline loops: CDR1 MGHRA, CDR2 YSYEKL. The germline V and J ends were trimmed by 1 base and 3 bases, with 9 bases remaining between them. The CDR3 nucleotides read TGCGCCAGCAGCCAAGTAGGGGCCCACTATGGCTACACCTTC. Its protein product is CASSQVGAHYGYTF.

The chain has TRBV4-2 and TRBJ1-3, with 7 nucleotides matching TRBD1. Per the germline V gene, CDR1 is LGHNA and CDR2 is YNFKEQ. V was pared by 4 bases and J by 3 bases, with 6 bases of the junction left unmatched. The CDR3 spans 15 residues. This chain's CDR3 is CASSRTDRDGNTIYF. The CDR3 DNA follows: TGTGCCAGCAGCCGGACAGACAGGGATGGAAACACCATATATTTT.

The chain recombines TRBV25-1 with TRBJ1-2; D may be TRBD1 (6 bases). V shed 5 bases and J shed 6 bases, with 13 bases lying between them. From germline, CDR1 is MGHDK and CDR2 SYGVNS. The CDR3 runs to 13 residues. The CDR3 region is CASSFEGGDGYTF. The DNA of the CDR3 is TGTGCCAGCAGTTTTGAGGGGGGGGATGGCTACACCTTC.

The rearrangement uses TRBV7-2 and TRBJ2-1, with 8 bases lining up with TRBD2. The trim removed 2 bases at V and 1 base at J, leaving 4 bases unmatched. The CDR3 loop spans 16 amino acids. Germline loops: CDR1 SGHTA, CDR2 FQGNSA. The CDR3, as DNA: TGTGCCAGCAGCTTATTGGGCGGGAGGTCCTACAATGAGCAGTTCTTC. It is translated as CASSLLGGRSYNEQFF. Based on the CDR3 plus reference TRBV7-2 and TRBJ2-1, the full variable domain is GAGVSQSPSNKVTEKGKDVELRCDPISGHTALYWYRQSLGQGLEFLIYFQGNSAPDKSGLPSDRFSAERTGGSVSTLTIQRTQQEDSAVYLCASSLLGGRSYNEQFFGPGTRLTVL.

The J gene is TRBJ2-2, the V gene TRBV27; D unclear. CDR3 size: 12 residues. Germline CDR1 and CDR2: MNHEY and SMNVEV (reference sequence). V gave up 5 bases and J gave up 5 bases, with 6 bases separating them. CDR3 coding DNA: TGTGCCAGCAGTACGAGGACCGGGGAGCTGTTTTTT. Residues: CASSTRTGELFF.

The chain combines TRBV5-1 with TRBJ1-2; TRBD1 agrees at 12 bases. CDR1 is SGHRS, CDR2 YFSETQ, per germline. After removal of 3 bases from V and 6 bases from J, the junction contained 6 bases not matched to a gene. This CDR3 has 15 residues. The DNA of the CDR3 is TGCGCCAGCAGCTCAGATGGGACAGGGGGCGATGGCTACACCTTC. It yields the protein CASSSDGTGGDGYTF.

The chain's CDR3 is CSATTSYEQFF. Here the CDR3 DNA reads TGCAGTGCTACGACTAGTTATGAGCAGTTCTTC. V is TRBV20-1 and J is TRBJ2-1; the D gene is possibly TRBD2 (6 bases). Trimming pared 4 bases from V and 8 bases from J, leaving 9 bases between. The CDR3 covers 11 residues. Per the germline V gene, CDR1 is DFQATT and CDR2 is SNEGSKA (reference sequence).

In its sample, this clone was seen once. The chain combines TRBV2 with TRBJ1-5; 7 nucleotides align to TRBD1. The CDR3 loop spans 15 amino acids. Germline CDR1 is SNHLY and CDR2 is FYNNEI. V shed 4 bases and J 3 bases; nucleotides not matched to a gene: 6. CDR3 protein: CASSAQTGPNQPQHF. The CDR3 region has the DNA TGTGCCAGCAGTGCCCAGACAGGGCCCAATCAGCCCCAGCATTTT.

This chain connects TRBV6-5 to TRBJ1-1, with D perhaps matching TRBD1 (5 bases). CDR1 and CDR2 from the germline V gene are MNHEY and SVGAGI. The CDR3 sequence is 15 residues long. V was shortened by 7 bases and J by 5 bases, with 20 bases between the two germline ends. This CDR3 is CASIGRKKGVTEAFF. The CDR3 bases are TGTGCCAGCATCGGGAGGAAGAAAGGGGTAACTGAAGCTTTCTTT.

This clone has only one observation. The chain joins TRBV28 to TRBJ2-1, with 10 bases identical to TRBD2. V was pared by 5 bases and J by 7 bases, with 5 bases of the junction left unmatched. Germline CDR1 reads MDHEN; CDR2 reads SYDVKM. The CDR3 consists of 14 residues. CDR3 coding DNA: TGTGCCAGCAGTGTAGCGGGAGGATTAAATGAGCAGTTCTTC. It specifies CASSVAGGLNEQFF.

This chain links TRBV6-5 with TRBJ1-6; TRBD1 aligns across 9 bases. V shed 8 bases and J 5 bases; nucleotides not matched to a gene: 7. The CDR3 runs to 15 residues. Germline V lookup: CDR1 MNHEY, CDR2 SVGAGI. The DNA of the CDR3 is TGTGCCAGCCGGCGTACAGGGGGCGATAATTCACCCCTCCACTTT. This sequence encodes CASRRTGGDNSPLHF.

The chain links TRBV15 to TRBJ1-2; tentative D call: TRBD1 (6 bases). Trimming took off 0 bases at V and 4 bases at J, with 12 bases between the two ends. The CDR3 length is 15 residues. Germline V gene data show CDR1 as LNHNV and CDR2 as YYDKDF (reference sequence). In nucleotides, the CDR3 is TGTGCCACCAGCAGAGATTCAGGGACACCCTATGGCTACACCTTC. It specifies CATSRDSGTPYGYTF.

This clone appeared a single time. This chain connects TRBV6-2 or TRBV6-3 to TRBJ2-7; 11 bases fit TRBD2. This CDR3 comprises 17 residues. V lost 0 bases to trimming and J lost 3 bases; unmatched junction nucleotides: 7. Germline loops: CDR1 MNHEY, CDR2 SVGEGT. The CDR3 here is CASSYSGGLADFYEQYF. In nucleotides, the CDR3 is TGTGCCAGCAGTTACTCGGGGGGACTAGCGGACTTCTACGAGCAGTACTTC.

As to this clone: One end of the junction fails to match germline, which may point to a read error. In DNA, the CDR3 is TGTGCCAGCAGTTTGGTAGCGGGAGGCCACGAGACCCAGTACTTC. Translating it yields CASSLVAGGHETQYF. J is TRBJ2-5 and V is TRBV5-4; 10 nucleotides agree with TRBD2. Germline V CDR1 and CDR2: SGHNT, YYREEE (reference sequence). The CDR3 consists of 15 residues. Combining the CDR3 with reference TRBV5-4 and TRBJ2-5 gives the whole variable domain ETGVTQSPTHLIKTRGQQVTLRCSSQSGHNTVSWYQQALGQGPQFIFQYYREEENGRGNFPPRFSGLQFPNYSSELNVNALELDDSALYLCASSLVAGGHETQYFGPGTRLLVL.

CDR3 residues: CASSDRGLNEQYF. CDR3 nucleotides: TGTGCCAGCAGTGACAGGGGGCTAAACGAGCAGTACTTC. The chain couples TRBV6-4 to TRBJ2-7, with 7 bases that match TRBD1. Germline-derived CDR1 and CDR2 are MRHNA and SNTAGT. This CDR3 is 13 amino acids long. V lost 2 bases and J lost 5; bases outside the gene matches: 3.

The chain joins TRBV3-1 (or the pseudogene TRBV3-2) to TRBJ2-3, with TRBD2 matching over 9 bases. Germline V gives CDR1 LGHDT, CDR2 YNNKEL (reference sequence). The CDR3 is 15 residues long. The junction had 3 bases not matched to a gene; V was cut back by 4 bases and J by 1 base. The chain's CDR3 is CASSLAGVGTDTQYF. DNA of the CDR3: TGTGCCAGCAGCCTAGCGGGAGTTGGCACAGATACGCAGTATTTT.

The J gene is TRBJ1-4, the V gene TRBV4-1, with D uncertain. The CDR3 is 13 residues long. The V end was cut by 4 bases, the J end by 8 bases, with 11 bases between. Germline assignment: CDR1 MGHRA and CDR2 YSYEKL. The CDR3: CASSLGVEEKLFF. The CDR3 DNA follows: TGCGCCAGCAGCCTCGGGGTGGAGGAAAAACTGTTTTTT.

The chain has TRBV5-4 and TRBJ1-1; D unresolved. Germline loops: CDR1 SGHNT, CDR2 YYREEE (reference sequence). CDR3 size: 14 residues. Trimming cost V 1 base and J 3 bases, with 10 bases left between them. CDR3: CASSLNGRDTEAFF. The CDR3 DNA reads as TGTGCCAGCAGCTTGAATGGGCGGGACACTGAAGCTTTCTTT.

This sequence joins TRBV5-4 and TRBJ2-5; 8 bases agree with TRBD2. The germline gives CDR1 SGHNT, CDR2 YYREEE (reference sequence). J gave up 5 bases and V 4 bases, and 16 bases lay outside the gene matches. The CDR3 is 17 residues long. CDR3 region: CASSPAVAGTPFETQYF. CDR3 coding DNA: TGTGCCAGCAGCCCCGCGGTAGCGGGAACCCCTTTTGAGACCCAGTACTTC.

As concerns this clone: Relative to the germline gene, one junction end is altered; a read error may explain this. The chain has TRBV7-3 and TRBJ1-1, with TRBD1 matching over 9 bases. From germline, CDR1 is SGHTA and CDR2 FQGTGA. The CDR3 contains 14 residues. CDR3 DNA sequence: TGTGCCAGCAGCCCAGGACAGGGGAACCCTGAAGCTTTCTTT. Amino acid sequence: CASSPGQGNPEAFF.

V is TRBV9 and J is TRBJ2-6; the D is unclear. Germline V CDR1 and CDR2: SGDLS, YYNGEE. CDR3 length equals 15 residues. The germline V and J ends were trimmed by 4 bases and 2 bases, with 10 bases remaining between them. CDR3 loop: CASSPQWAGANVLTF. CDR3 bases: TGTGCCAGCAGCCCACAGTGGGCTGGGGCCAACGTCCTGACTTTC.

J is TRBJ2-1 and V is TRBV6-2 or TRBV6-3; TRBD2 agrees at 9 bases. Unmatched junction bases numbered 0, after V lost 2 bases and J lost 7 bases. The CDR3 length is 13 residues. Germline lookup yields CDR1 MNHEY and CDR2 SVGEGT. The CDR3 DNA follows: TGTGCCAGCAGTTACGGACTAGCGAATGAGCAGTTCTTC. The encoded protein is CASSYGLANEQFF.

J is TRBJ2-1 and V is TRBV4-2; unclear D gene. This CDR3 region has 13 residues. The V gene's germline CDR1 is LGHNA and CDR2 YNFKEQ. Trimming shortened V by 1 base and J by 7 bases, and 8 bases separated the two germline ends. CDR3 in amino acids: CASSQGLTNEQFF. The CDR3 DNA reads TGTGCCAGCAGCCAAGGGTTGACTAATGAGCAGTTCTTC.

This clone was recorded only once. This rearrangement joins TRBV11-2 to TRBJ2-3; D may be TRBD2 (6 bases). The CDR3 loop spans 15 amino acids. The V end was cut by 0 bases, the J end by 3 bases, with 10 bases between. Germline CDR1 and CDR2: SGHAT and FQNNGV. CDR3 loop: CASSLDGRATDTQYF. The CDR3 nucleotides read TGTGCCAGCAGCTTAGACGGGAGAGCAACAGATACGCAGTATTTT.

This chain connects TRBV6-5 to TRBJ2-7; no clear D. The CDR3 is 14 amino acids. Trimming took off 5 bases at V and 4 bases at J, with 15 bases between the two ends. CDR1 is MNHEY and CDR2 is SVGAGI in the germline V gene. DNA of the CDR3: TGTGCCAGCAGTACCTCAGGAAGGATTTACGAGCAGTACTTC. Amino acid sequence: CASSTSGRIYEQYF.

V and J are TRBV7-3 and TRBJ2-7; D possibly corresponds to TRBD1 (5 bases). This CDR3 comprises 14 residues. V was shortened by 1 base and J by 6 bases, with 13 bases between the two germline ends. From germline, CDR1 is SGHTA and CDR2 FQGTGA. CDR3 protein: CASSLIPRESEQYF. The CDR3 region has the DNA TGTGCCAGCAGCTTAATTCCCAGGGAATCCGAGCAGTACTTC. Supplemented by reference TRBV7-3 and TRBJ2-7, the full variable domain reads GAGVSQTPSNKVTEKGKYVELRCDPISGHTALYWYRQSLGQGPEFLIYFQGTGAADDSGLPNDRFFAVRPEGSVSTLKIQRTERGDSAVYLCASSLIPRESEQYFGPGTRLTVT.

J is TRBJ2-7 and V is TRBV5-6; possible D gene TRBD2, 6 bases. V lost 5 bases and J 2 bases, leaving 14 bases between the germline ends. CDR1 SGHDT and CDR2 YYEEEE come from the germline V gene. The CDR3 has 14 residues. The CDR3 spells CASRFLGGTYEQYF. The DNA for the CDR3 is TGTGCCAGCAGGTTTTTGGGGGGAACCTACGAGCAGTACTTC.

CDR3 sequence reads: CASIPGQGVSGNTIYF. CDR3 in DNA: TGTGCCAGTATCCCGGGACAGGGAGTTTCTGGAAACACCATATATTTT. This sequence joins TRBV19 and TRBJ1-3; TRBD1 aligns across 9 bases. The V and J ends lost 7 bases and 1 base, in that order; junction bases with no gene match: 8. CDR1 is LNHDA and CDR2 is SQIVND in the germline V gene (reference sequence). The CDR3 totals 16 residues.